This TCR beta chain was profiled in a study of shared clonotypes between healthy human individuals. Whole-study context: For every donor, three CD4 naive, three CD4 memory, two CD8 naive and one CD8 memory plates were used.

This clone was recorded only once. Its specificity is unknown. The CDR3 sequence is 14 residues long. The germline gives CDR1 SGHRS, CDR2 YFSETQ. After removal of 4 bases from V and 10 bases from J, the junction contained 4 bases not matched to a gene. Method: immunoSEQ multiplex PCR; TCRdb's copy keeps in-frame clones and lacks some. The sample yields approximately 2.5 million clones, roughly 92% seen once. Overall study findings and caveats: Genetic and exposure-history diversity was limited by the small donor number.

Source material: naive CD4+ T cells sorted from blood. Specified subset: CD45RA+ positively selected. V is TRBV5-1 and J is TRBJ1-6, with 11 nucleotides matching TRBD1. This clonotype originated in a man between 18 and 35 years old in good health. The CDR3 region is CASSLDRGLSPLHF. In DNA, the CDR3 is TGCGCCAGCAGCCTGGACAGGGGGCTATCACCCCTCCACTTT.